A single sample gave rise to the 28 T cell receptor beta chains below, sequenced in a study of cytomegalovirus exposure and HLA in healthy donors. Vbeta (60) and Jbeta (13) primers were used in the PCR. Profiled with immunoSEQ multiplex PCR; TCRdb holds only in-frame clones, not every one. The table includes 120,000 or so clones, about 80% detected once. The sequenced material came from PBMCs. These receptors all stem from a man between 18 and 35 years old in good health and CMV-seronegative.

This clone has just one count. The rearrangement joins TRBV18 to TRBJ1-3; TRBD1 might be the D (5 bases). Trimming removed 7 bases from V and 1 base from J, with 8 bases in between. In germline, CDR1 is KGHSH, CDR2 LQKENI. CDR3 size: 13 residues. Written as DNA, the CDR3 is TGTGCCAGCTTCAGGGAATCTGGAAACACCATATATTTT. Amino acid sequence: CASFRESGNTIYF.

This clone occurred a few times. This chain joins TRBV7-2 and TRBJ2-7, with D possibly being TRBD2 (7 bases). This CDR3 has 18 amino acids. Germline V gene lookup returns CDR1 SGHTA and CDR2 FQGNSA. V was clipped by 3 bases and J by 0 bases, with 21 bases between them. As DNA, the CDR3 is TGTGCCAGCAGCTTGGGGTTTTCTGGCGGGGGCCTCTCCTACGAGCAGTACTTC. As protein: CASSLGFSGGGLSYEQYF. Looking up the rest from reference TRBV7-2 and TRBJ2-7 gives the full variable domain: GAGVSQSPSNKVTEKGKDVELRCDPISGHTALYWYRQSLGQGLEFLIYFQGNSAPDKSGLPSDRFSAERTGGSVSTLTIQRTQQEDSAVYLCASSLGFSGGGLSYEQYFGPGTRLTVT.

CDR3 loop: CASSLSSGGANEQFF. CDR3 in DNA: TGTGCCAGCAGCTTATCCAGCGGGGGGGCCAATGAGCAGTTCTTC. The gene calls are TRBV7-3 and TRBJ2-1; 10 nucleotides match TRBD2. V gave up 2 bases and J gave up 6 bases; unmatched junction bases: 4. Germline values: CDR1 SGHTA, CDR2 FQGTGA. This CDR3 spans 15 amino acids.

This rearrangement joins TRBV5-6 to TRBJ2-5, with TRBD2 matching over 8 bases. In germline, CDR1 is SGHDT, CDR2 YYEEEE. The CDR3 is 17 amino acids. Trimming at V came to 0 bases and at J to 5 bases, leaving 12 bases not matched to a gene. CDR3 protein: CASSLERAGGPGETQYF. CDR3 sequence (DNA): TGTGCCAGCAGCTTGGAAAGGGCGGGGGGACCCGGGGAGACCCAGTACTTC.

V gene TRBV29-1 combines with J gene TRBJ2-7; tentatively, D is TRBD1 (6 bases). This CDR3 contains 15 residues. The germline V and J ends were trimmed by 7 bases and 6 bases, with 25 bases remaining between them. Germline CDR1 reads SQVTM; CDR2 reads ANQGSEA. As DNA, the CDR3 is TGCAGCGCTGCCACTTACCAGGGGAAGGGATCCGAGCAGTACTTC. Translation: CSAATYQGKGSEQYF.

Only a few counts were recorded for this clone. The CDR3 region is CASSPSDRVDYGYTF. For the CDR3, the DNA is TGCGCCAGCAGCCCCTCGGACAGGGTTGACTATGGCTACACCTTC. The V gene is TRBV4-3, the J gene TRBJ1-2, with 8 positions matching TRBD1. The CDR3 has 15 residues. Germline V gene lookup returns CDR1 LGHNA and CDR2 YSLEER. V trimming: 4 bases; J trimming: 3 bases; junction bases outside the gene matches: 7.

This chain links TRBV4-1 with TRBJ2-3, with 9 bases aligning to TRBD2. Germline trimming cut 0 bases from V and 4 bases from J; bases unmatched to any gene: 2. The CDR3 length is 15 residues. The V gene's germline CDR1 is MGHRA and CDR2 YSYEKL. CDR3 nucleotide sequence: TGCGCCAGCAGCCAAGATCGCGGGGGGGCAGATACGCAGTATTTT. Its translation is CASSQDRGGADTQYF.

The chain links TRBV4-2 to TRBJ2-3, with 10 bases identical to TRBD2. Trimming cost V 3 bases and J 7 bases; bases outside gene matches: 7. Germline loops: CDR1 LGHNA, CDR2 YNFKEQ. CDR3 size: 15 residues. CDR3 region: CASSQKRGGANTQYF. In DNA, the CDR3 is TGTGCCAGCAGCCAGAAGCGGGGGGGCGCAAATACGCAGTATTTT.

The chain couples TRBV7-2 to TRBJ1-4; 7 bases fit TRBD1. V lost 2 bases to trimming and J lost 6 bases; unmatched junction nucleotides: 3. This CDR3 comprises 14 residues. Germline CDR1 is SGHTA and CDR2 is FQGNSA. As DNA, the CDR3 is TGTGCCAGCAGCTTAAAAAGGGGGCATGAAAAACTGTTTTTT. This sequence encodes CASSLKRGHEKLFF.

This chain links TRBV6-1 with TRBJ1-5; D may be TRBD1 (6 bases). This CDR3 has 16 residues. V was trimmed by 4 bases and J by 4 bases, leaving 17 bases between them. Germline lookup yields CDR1 MNHNS and CDR2 SASEGT. For the CDR3, the DNA is TGTGCCAGCAGTGTAATGAGGGGGAAGGGAAATCAGCCCCAGCATTTT. Amino acid sequence: CASSVMRGKGNQPQHF.

The chain links TRBV2 to TRBJ1-1; weak D call: TRBD1 (6 bases). The V and J ends lost 3 bases and 1 base respectively, with 9 bases between them. The CDR3 extends over 14 amino acids. Per the germline V gene, CDR1 is SNHLY and CDR2 is FYNNEI. In nucleotides, the CDR3 is TGTGCCAGCAGTGAGGGACAATGGAACACTGAAGCTTTCTTT. Translation: CASSEGQWNTEAFF. Filled out from reference TRBV2 and TRBJ1-1, the complete variable domain reads EPEVTQTPSHQVTQMGQEVILRCVPISNHLYFYWYRQILGQKVEFLVSFYNNEISEKSEIFDDQFSVERPDGSNFTLKIRSTKLEDSAMYFCASSEGQWNTEAFFGQGTRLTVV.

The chain has TRBV11-2 and TRBJ2-7, with TRBD1 matching over 7 bases. Germline CDR1 is SGHAT and CDR2 is FQNNGV. This CDR3 contains 17 residues. V lost 5 bases, J lost 0 bases, and 13 bases stayed unmatched. This CDR3 is CASSLPTTGEYSYEQYF. In DNA form, the CDR3 reads TGTGCCAGCAGCCTTCCGACCACAGGGGAGTACTCCTACGAGCAGTACTTC.

V and J are TRBV18 and TRBJ1-4; TRBD1 is a possible D gene (5 bases). Germline V gene sequence: CDR1 KGHSH, CDR2 LQKENI. The V end lost 2 bases, the J end lost 8 bases, and 18 bases lay between the germline ends. The CDR3 spans 16 residues. The CDR3 DNA reads TGTGCCAGCTCACCAAGGGTGGTCGGAGGGGACGAAAAACTGTTTTTT. It encodes CASSPRVVGGDEKLFF.

This clone appeared a few times. V and J are TRBV18 and TRBJ2-1, with D possibly TRBD2 on 6 matching bases. This CDR3 spans 13 amino acids. V was cut by 3 bases and J by 9 bases, with 12 bases left in between. Germline CDR1 reads KGHSH; CDR2 reads LQKENI. CDR3 amino acids: CASSPGAGSEQFF. The CDR3 DNA follows: TGTGCCAGCTCACCCGGGGCCGGGAGTGAGCAGTTCTTC.

The chain combines TRBV5-6 with TRBJ1-3; TRBD1 matches at 7 bases. The CDR3 loop spans 18 amino acids. The ends lost 3 bases at V and 0 bases at J; junction bases unmatched: 12. Germline V gives CDR1 SGHDT, CDR2 YYEEEE. The CDR3 bases are TGTGCCAGCAGCTACTGGGGACAGCCAGAATTCTCTGGAAACACCATATATTTT. Its protein is CASSYWGQPEFSGNTIYF.

The chain links TRBV10-3 to TRBJ2-3; 10 nucleotides align to TRBD2. This CDR3 spans 15 amino acids. The J segment lost 8 bases and the V segment lost 2 bases, leaving 7 bases of the junction unmatched. Germline V gene lookup returns CDR1 ENHRY and CDR2 SYGVKD. The chain's CDR3 is CAISEERGGRGTQYF. DNA for the CDR3: TGTGCCATCAGTGAGGAGCGGGGGGGCCGGGGTACGCAGTATTTT.

This chain uses TRBV6-4 with TRBJ1-6; TRBD1 is a possible D gene (5 bases). V was pared by 0 bases and J by 6 bases, with 12 bases between. The CDR3 contains 16 residues. Germline CDR1 is MRHNA and CDR2 is SNTAGT. In nucleotides, the CDR3 is TGTGCCAGCAGTGACTCGAGCCAGGGCCTTAATTCACCCCTCCACTTT. It translates to CASSDSSQGLNSPLHF.

About this clone itself: At one end, the junction sequence differs from germline, possibly due to a read error. The chain has TRBV13 and TRBJ2-1; 10 bases are a match to TRBD2. The V gene's germline CDR1 is PRHDT and CDR2 FYEKMQ (reference sequence). The CDR3 is 17 amino acids. This CDR3 reads CASSSASGGLSHNEQFF. CDR3 nucleotide sequence: TGTGCCAGCAGCTCGGCTAGCGGGGGCCTCTCCCACAATGAGCAGTTCTTC. Complete variable domain (other parts from reference TRBV13 and TRBJ2-1): AAGVIQSPRHLIKEKRETATLKCYPIPRHDTVYWYQQGPGQDPQFLISFYEKMQSDKGSIPDRFSAQQFSDYHSELNMSSLELGDSALYFCASSSASGGLSHNEQFFGPGTRLTVL.

For this clone: Other DNA sequences of this sample code for an identical CDR3. The J gene is TRBJ1-6, the V gene TRBV5-6; 8 nucleotides line up with TRBD1. The CDR3 is 15 residues long. Looked up from germline, CDR1 is SGHDT and CDR2 is YYEEEE. The trim removed 4 bases at V and 10 bases at J, leaving 10 bases unmatched. CDR3 amino acids: CASSRQGAQGSPLHF. The CDR3 nucleotides read TGTGCCAGCAGCCGGCAGGGGGCCCAGGGGTCACCCCTCCACTTT.

This chain uses TRBV6-1 with TRBJ1-5, with 7 bases that match TRBD1. Germline values: CDR1 MNHNS, CDR2 SASEGT. The CDR3 runs to 15 residues. Trimming at V came to 0 bases and at J to 9 bases, leaving 8 bases not matched to a gene. The CDR3 bases are TGTGCCAGCAGTGAAGCTAGACAGGGCGAGGGGCCCCAGCATTTT. It codes for CASSEARQGEGPQHF.

V usage is TRBV27 and J usage is TRBJ2-3; 13 nucleotides line up with TRBD2. This CDR3 contains 17 residues. J was trimmed by 1 base and V by 3 bases; bases with no gene match: 4. The V gene's germline CDR1 is MNHEY and CDR2 SMNVEV (reference sequence). The CDR3 is CASSFLGTSGGTDTQYF. The CDR3 DNA reads TGTGCCAGCAGTTTCCTCGGGACTAGCGGGGGCACAGATACGCAGTATTTT.

The V and J genes are TRBV5-8 and TRBJ1-4, with 7 bases matching TRBD1. Trimming took 7 bases from V and 2 from J; bases not matched to a gene: 14. The CDR3 is made up of 17 amino acids. Looked up from germline, CDR1 is SGHTS and CDR2 is YDEGEE. The CDR3 bases are TGTGCCAGCCGACTAACCCCAGGGGGAAGGACTAATGAAAAACTGTTTTTT. Translating it yields CASRLTPGGRTNEKLFF.

The gene calls are TRBV27 and TRBJ2-5; 10 nucleotides agree with TRBD1. Judging by the DNA end, TRBJ2-7 fits better; the J call may be wrong. This CDR3 region has 16 residues. Per germline, CDR1 MNHEY and CDR2 SMNVEV (reference sequence). The CDR3: CASSLSWDRGTYEQYF. CDR3 nucleotide sequence: TGTGCCAGCAGTTTATCTTGGGACAGGGGAACCTACGAGCAGTACTTC.

This clone was counted a single time. The rearrangement joins TRBV9 to TRBJ2-3; no definite D call. The V gene's germline CDR1 is SGDLS and CDR2 YYNGEE. The CDR3 contains 17 residues. V shed 0 bases and J shed 4 bases, with 18 bases lying between them. CDR3 DNA: TGTGCCAGCAGCGTAGCCCACGGGTCTCCGTCCGCAGATACGCAGTATTTT. Encoded protein: CASSVAHGSPSADTQYF.

DNA for the CDR3: TGTGCCAGCAGCCAAGCGACTAGCGGGGGGGCGAAGACCCAGTACTTC. It specifies CASSQATSGGAKTQYF. The rearrangement joins TRBV4-2 to TRBJ2-5; 14 nucleotides match TRBD2. V was pared by 1 base and J by 6 bases, with 4 bases of the junction left unmatched. CDR1 and CDR2 (germline): LGHNA, YNFKEQ. CDR3 length: 16 residues.

The rearrangement links TRBV7-6 to TRBJ1-1; no firm D call. V lost 5 bases, J lost 4 bases, and 17 bases lay in between. Germline V gives CDR1 SGHVS, CDR2 FNYEAQ. The CDR3 runs 15 residues. The CDR3 reads CASSPIRGGGTEAFF. The CDR3 DNA is TGTGCCAGCAGCCCTATCAGAGGTGGTGGCACTGAAGCTTTCTTT.

The genes are TRBV2 and TRBJ2-7; maybe TRBD1 (8 bases). V was cut by 6 bases and J by 7 bases, with 10 bases left in between. This CDR3 contains 11 residues. CDR1 and CDR2 (germline): SNHLY, FYNNEI. CDR3 coding DNA: TGTGCCAGCAGACAGGGGGGGGAGCAGTACTTC. This translates into CASRQGGEQYF.

This clone has a single count. The chain joins TRBV18 to TRBJ1-5, with a tentative D call TRBD1 (5 bases). Germline CDR1 KGHSH, CDR2 LQKENI. The V and J ends lost 4 bases and 4 bases respectively, with 11 bases between them. There are 14 residues in the CDR3. Here the CDR3 reads CASSQTSGNQPQHF. Written as DNA, the CDR3 is TGTGCCAGCTCACAAACCTCAGGGAATCAGCCCCAGCATTTT.